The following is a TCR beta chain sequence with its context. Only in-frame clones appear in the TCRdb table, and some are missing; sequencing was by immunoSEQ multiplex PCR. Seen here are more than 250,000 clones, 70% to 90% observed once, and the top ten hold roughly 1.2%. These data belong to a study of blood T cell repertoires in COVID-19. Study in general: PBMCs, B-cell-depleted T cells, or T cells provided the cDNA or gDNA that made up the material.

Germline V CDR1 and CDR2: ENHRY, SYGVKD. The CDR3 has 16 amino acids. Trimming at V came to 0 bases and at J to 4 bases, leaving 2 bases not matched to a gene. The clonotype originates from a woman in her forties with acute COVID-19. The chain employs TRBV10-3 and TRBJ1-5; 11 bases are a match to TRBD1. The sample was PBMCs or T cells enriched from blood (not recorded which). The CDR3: CAISESGTGGNQPQHF. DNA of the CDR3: TGTGCCATCAGTGAGTCAGGGACAGGGGGGAATCAGCCCCAGCATTTT.